This TCR beta chain is drawn from a study of T cells in Graves' hyperthyroidism and ophthalmopathy. CDR3 length: 13 residues. Trimming took 4 bases from V and 2 from J; bases not matched to a gene: 2. The V gene's germline CDR1 is DFQATT and CDR2 SNEGSKA (reference sequence). This clonotype was seen at least ten times. Researchers took RNA transcripts and amplified the TCR beta CDR3 regions from them. HTBI primers were used for first-round RT-PCR of the TCR CDR3. TCRdb itself ran the multiplex PCR reads through MiXCR, one entry per CDR3 protein. Seen here are some 350,000 distinct CDR3 sequences, over 15% observed once, and the top ten hold roughly 3.5%.

This receptor was taken from a young woman with Graves' hyperthyroidism. The gene calls are TRBV20-1 and TRBJ1-1; 9 bases match TRBD1. Material for sequencing was blood. In nucleotides, the CDR3 is TGCAGTGCTATGGGACAGGGTAACACTGAAGCTTTCTTT. Encoded protein: CSAMGQGNTEAFF.